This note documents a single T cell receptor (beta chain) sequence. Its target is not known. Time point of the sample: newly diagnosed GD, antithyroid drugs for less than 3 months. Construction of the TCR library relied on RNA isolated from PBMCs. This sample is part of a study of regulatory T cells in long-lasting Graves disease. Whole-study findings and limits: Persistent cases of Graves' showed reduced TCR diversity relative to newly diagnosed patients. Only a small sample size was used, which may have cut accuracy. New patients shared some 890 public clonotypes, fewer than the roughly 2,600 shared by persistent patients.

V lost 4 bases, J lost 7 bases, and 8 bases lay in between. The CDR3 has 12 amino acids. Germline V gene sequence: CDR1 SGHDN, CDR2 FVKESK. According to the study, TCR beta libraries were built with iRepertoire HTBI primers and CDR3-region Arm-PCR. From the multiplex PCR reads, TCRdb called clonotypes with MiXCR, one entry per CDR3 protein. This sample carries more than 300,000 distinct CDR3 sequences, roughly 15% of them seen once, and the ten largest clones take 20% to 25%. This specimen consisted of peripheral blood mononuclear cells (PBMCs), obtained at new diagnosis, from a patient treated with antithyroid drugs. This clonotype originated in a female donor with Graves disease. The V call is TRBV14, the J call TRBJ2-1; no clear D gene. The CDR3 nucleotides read TGTGCCAGCAGCCTTACCCCTAATGAGCAGTTCTTC. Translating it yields CASSLTPNEQFF.